The clone carrying this TCR beta chain was recorded at least ten times. A single record per CDR3 protein comes from TCRdb applying MiXCR to the 5' RACE reads. This table holds about 220,000 distinct CDR3 sequences, roughly 3% found once. The data belong to a study of T cells after yellow fever vaccination. The sequence was obtained from a man between 18 and 35 years old who received the YFV17D yellow fever vaccine. Specimen: CD4+ T cells sorted from PBMCs, collected 10 days after the yellow fever booster vaccination.

In DNA, the CDR3 is TGCGCCAGCAGCCAACCTATTTGGACAGGGAGGATGAACACTGAAGCTTTCTTT. Translated, it gives CASSQPIWTGRMNTEAFF. The V gene is TRBV4-1, the J gene TRBJ1-1, with 8 bases matching TRBD1. The germline CDR1 and CDR2 sequences are MGHRA and YSYEKL. This CDR3 comprises 18 residues. V gave up 2 bases and J gave up 0 bases; unmatched junction bases: 11.